This section outlines one T cell receptor beta chain sequence together with its context. What it binds is unknown. This record belongs to a study of cytomegalovirus exposure and HLA in healthy donors. The overall study: Roughly 80 million unique TCRs from HLA-typed donors were held in an early data release.

PCR primers comprised 60 Vbeta and 13 Jbeta primers. Some clones are missing from TCRdb's copy, which holds only in-frame ones; the method was immunoSEQ multiplex PCR. The sample carries tens of thousands of clones, about three quarters recorded once. Notes on the study in general: For cytomegalovirus status, the classifier reportedly gave diagnoses with high specificity and sensitivity.

The CDR3 consists of 13 residues. Germline values: CDR1 KGHSH, CDR2 LQKENI. V lost 1 base to trimming and J lost 6 bases, with 7 bases between them. Donors were nominally healthy when sampled, though unrecorded immune exposures were likely. The chain has TRBV18 and TRBJ1-5, with a weak D call TRBD1 (5 bases). The sequence was collected from a woman in her forties in good health and CMV-seropositive. The specimen sequenced was PBMCs. The CDR3 sequence: CASSPQQGQPQHF. DNA for the CDR3: TGTGCCAGCTCACCACAGCAGGGTCAGCCCCAGCATTTT.